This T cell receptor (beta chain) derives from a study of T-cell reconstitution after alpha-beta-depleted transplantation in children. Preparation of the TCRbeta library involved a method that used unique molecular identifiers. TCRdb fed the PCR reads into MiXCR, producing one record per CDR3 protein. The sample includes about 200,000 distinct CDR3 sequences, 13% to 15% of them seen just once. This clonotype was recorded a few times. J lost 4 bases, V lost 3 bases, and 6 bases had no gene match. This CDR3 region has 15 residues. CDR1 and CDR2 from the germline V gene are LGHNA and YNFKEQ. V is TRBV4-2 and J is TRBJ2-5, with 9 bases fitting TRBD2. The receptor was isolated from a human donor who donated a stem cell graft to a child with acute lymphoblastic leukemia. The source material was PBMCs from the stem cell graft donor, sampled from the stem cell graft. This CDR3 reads CASSQDSGSVETQYF. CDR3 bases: TGTGCCAGCAGCCAGGATAGCGGGAGCGTAGAGACCCAGTACTTC.